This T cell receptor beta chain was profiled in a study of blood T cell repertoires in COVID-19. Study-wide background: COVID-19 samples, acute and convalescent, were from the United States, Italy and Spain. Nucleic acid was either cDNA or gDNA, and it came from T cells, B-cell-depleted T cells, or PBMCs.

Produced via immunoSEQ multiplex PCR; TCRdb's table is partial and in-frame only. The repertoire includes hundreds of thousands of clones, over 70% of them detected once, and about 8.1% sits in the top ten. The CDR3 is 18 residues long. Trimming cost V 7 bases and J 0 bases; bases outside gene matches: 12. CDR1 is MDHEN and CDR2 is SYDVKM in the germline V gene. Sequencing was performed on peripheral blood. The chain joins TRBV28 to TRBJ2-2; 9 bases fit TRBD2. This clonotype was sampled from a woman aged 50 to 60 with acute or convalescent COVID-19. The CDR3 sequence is CASTPSGASTANTGELFF. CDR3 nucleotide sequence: TGTGCCAGCACCCCTAGCGGGGCATCCACCGCGAACACCGGGGAGCTGTTTTTT.